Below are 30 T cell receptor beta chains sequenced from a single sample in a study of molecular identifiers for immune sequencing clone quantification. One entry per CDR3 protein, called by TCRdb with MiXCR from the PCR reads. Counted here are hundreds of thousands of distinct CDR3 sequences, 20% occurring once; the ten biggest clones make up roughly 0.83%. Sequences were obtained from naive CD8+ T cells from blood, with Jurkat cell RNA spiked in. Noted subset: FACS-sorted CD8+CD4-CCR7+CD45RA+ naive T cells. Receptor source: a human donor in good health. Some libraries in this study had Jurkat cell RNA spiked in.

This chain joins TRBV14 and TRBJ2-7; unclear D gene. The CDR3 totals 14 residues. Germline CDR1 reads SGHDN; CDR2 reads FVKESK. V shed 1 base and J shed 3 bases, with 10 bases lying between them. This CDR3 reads CASSQVARYYEQYF. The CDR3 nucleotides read TGTGCCAGCAGCCAAGTCGCCAGATACTACGAGCAGTACTTC.

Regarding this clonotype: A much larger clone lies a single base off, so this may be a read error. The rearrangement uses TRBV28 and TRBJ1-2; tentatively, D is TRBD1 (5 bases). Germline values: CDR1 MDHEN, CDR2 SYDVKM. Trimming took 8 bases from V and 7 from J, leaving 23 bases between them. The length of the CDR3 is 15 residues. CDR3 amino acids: CASVETGAVLFGYTF. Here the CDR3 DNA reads TGTGCCAGCGTTGAAACCGGGGCAGTCCTCTTTGGCTACACCTTC.

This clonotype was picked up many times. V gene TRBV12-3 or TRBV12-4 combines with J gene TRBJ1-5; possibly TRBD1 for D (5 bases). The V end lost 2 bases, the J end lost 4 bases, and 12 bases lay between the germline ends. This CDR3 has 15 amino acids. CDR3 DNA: TGTGCCAGCAGTTTACTAACAGGAGGGAATCAGCCCCAGCATTTT. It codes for CASSLLTGGNQPQHF.

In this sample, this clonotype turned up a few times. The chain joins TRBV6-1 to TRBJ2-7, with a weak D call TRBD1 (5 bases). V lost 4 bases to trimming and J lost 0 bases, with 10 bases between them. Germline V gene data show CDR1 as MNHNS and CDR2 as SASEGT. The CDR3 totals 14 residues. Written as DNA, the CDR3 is TGTGCCAGCAGTGCGACAGTCCTCTCCTACGAGCAGTACTTC. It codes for CASSATVLSYEQYF.

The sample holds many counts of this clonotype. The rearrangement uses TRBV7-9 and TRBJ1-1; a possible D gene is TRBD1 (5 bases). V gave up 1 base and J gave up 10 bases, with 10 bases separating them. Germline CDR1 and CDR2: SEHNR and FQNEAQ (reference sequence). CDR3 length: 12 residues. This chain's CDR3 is CASSLEGRSAFF. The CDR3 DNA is TGTGCCAGCAGCTTAGAGGGGAGATCAGCTTTCTTT. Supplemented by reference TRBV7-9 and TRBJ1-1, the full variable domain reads DTGVSQNPRHKITKRGQNVTFRCDPISEHNRLYWYRQTLGQGPEFLTYFQNEAQLEKSRLLSDRFSAERPKGSFSTLEIQRTEQGDSAMYLCASSLEGRSAFFGQGTRLTVV.

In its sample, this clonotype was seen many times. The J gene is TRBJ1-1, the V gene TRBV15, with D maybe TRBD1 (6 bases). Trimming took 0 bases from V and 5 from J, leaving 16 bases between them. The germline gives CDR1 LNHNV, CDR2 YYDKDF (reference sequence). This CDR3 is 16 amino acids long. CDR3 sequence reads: CATSREEGGVQTEAFF. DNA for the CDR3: TGTGCCACCAGCAGAGAGGAGGGGGGGGTACAGACTGAAGCTTTCTTT.

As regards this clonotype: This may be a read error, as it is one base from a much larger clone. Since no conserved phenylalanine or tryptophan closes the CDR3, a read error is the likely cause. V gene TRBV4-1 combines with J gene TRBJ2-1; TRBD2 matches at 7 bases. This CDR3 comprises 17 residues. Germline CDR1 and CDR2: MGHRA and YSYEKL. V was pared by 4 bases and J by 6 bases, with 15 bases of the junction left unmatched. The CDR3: CASSPEGGGGARNEQFL. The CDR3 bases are TGCGCCAGCAGCCCAGAGGGCGGGGGAGGGGCCCGCAATGAGCAGTTCCTC.

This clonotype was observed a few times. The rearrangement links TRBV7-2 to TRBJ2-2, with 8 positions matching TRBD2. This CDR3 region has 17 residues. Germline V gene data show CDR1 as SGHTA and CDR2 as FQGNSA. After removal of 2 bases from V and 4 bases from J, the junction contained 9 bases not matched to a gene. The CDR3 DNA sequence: TGTGCCAGCAGCTTATATGGCGGGAGGCTTATCACCGGGGAGCTGTTTTTT. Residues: CASSLYGGRLITGELFF.

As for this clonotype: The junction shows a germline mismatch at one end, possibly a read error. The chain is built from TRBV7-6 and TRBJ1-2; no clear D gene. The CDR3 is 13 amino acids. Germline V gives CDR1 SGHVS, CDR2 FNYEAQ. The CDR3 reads CASSSGPSYGCTF. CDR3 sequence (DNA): TGTGCCAGCAGCTCTGGACCTAGCTATGGCTGCACCTTC.

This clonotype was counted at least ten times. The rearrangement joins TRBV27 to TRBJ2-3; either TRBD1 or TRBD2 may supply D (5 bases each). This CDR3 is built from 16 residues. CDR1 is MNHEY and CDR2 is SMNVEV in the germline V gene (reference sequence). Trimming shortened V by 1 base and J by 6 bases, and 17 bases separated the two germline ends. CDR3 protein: CASSLFVRGLGDTQYF. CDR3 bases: TGTGCCAGCAGTTTATTTGTGAGGGGCCTCGGGGATACGCAGTATTTT.

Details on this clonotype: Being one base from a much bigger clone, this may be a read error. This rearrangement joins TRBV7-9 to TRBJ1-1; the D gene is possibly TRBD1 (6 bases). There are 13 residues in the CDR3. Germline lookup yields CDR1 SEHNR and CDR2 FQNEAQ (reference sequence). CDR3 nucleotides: TGTGTCAGCAGCATTGGGGGGGCCACTGAAGCTTTCTTT. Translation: CVSSIGGATEAFF.

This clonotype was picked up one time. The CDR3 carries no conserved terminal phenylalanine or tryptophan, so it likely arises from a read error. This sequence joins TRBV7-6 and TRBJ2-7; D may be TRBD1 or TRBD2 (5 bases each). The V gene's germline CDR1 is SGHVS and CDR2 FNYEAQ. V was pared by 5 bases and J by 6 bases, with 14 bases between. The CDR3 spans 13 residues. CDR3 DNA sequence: TGTGCCAGCAGCATCGGGGCAGACGGCGAGCAGTACTCC. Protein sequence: CASSIGADGEQYS.

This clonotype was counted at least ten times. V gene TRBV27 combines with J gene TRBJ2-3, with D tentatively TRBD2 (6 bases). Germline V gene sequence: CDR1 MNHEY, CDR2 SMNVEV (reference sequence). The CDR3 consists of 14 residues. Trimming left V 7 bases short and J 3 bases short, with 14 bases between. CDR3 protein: CASTGDSGTDTQYF. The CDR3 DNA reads TGTGCCAGCACTGGGGACTCAGGGACAGATACGCAGTATTTT.

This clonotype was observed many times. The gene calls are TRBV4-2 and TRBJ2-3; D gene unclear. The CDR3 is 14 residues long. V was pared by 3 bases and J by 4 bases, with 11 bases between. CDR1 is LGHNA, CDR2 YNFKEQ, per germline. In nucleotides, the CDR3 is TGTGCCAGCAGCCACCTGTATCCAGCAGATACGCAGTATTTT. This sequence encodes CASSHLYPADTQYF.

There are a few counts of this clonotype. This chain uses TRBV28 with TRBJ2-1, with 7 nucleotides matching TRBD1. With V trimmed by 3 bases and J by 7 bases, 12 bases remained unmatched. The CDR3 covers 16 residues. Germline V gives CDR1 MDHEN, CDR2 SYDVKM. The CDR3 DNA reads TGTGCCAGCAGTTTCATACACCGGACAGGAGCTAATGAGCAGTTCTTC. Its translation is CASSFIHRTGANEQFF.

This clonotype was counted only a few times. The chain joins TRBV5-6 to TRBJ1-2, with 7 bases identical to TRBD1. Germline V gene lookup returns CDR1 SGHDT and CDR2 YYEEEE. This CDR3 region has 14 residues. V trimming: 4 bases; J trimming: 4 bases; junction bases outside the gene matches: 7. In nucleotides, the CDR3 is TGTGCCAGCAGCACGGACAGGCGGCTCTATGGCTACACCTTC. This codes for CASSTDRRLYGYTF.

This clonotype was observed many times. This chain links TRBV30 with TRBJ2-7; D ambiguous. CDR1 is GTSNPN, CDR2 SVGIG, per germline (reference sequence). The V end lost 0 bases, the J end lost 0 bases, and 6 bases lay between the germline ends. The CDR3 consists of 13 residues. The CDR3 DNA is TGTGCCTGGAGTGTTAAAGCCTCCTACGAGCAGTACTTC. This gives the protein CAWSVKASYEQYF.

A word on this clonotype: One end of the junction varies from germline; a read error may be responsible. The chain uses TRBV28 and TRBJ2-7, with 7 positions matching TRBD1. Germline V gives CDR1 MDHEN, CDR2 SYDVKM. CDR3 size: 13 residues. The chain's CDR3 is CAGSPRQGYEQYF. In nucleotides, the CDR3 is TGTGCCGGCAGTCCCCGACAGGGATACGAGCAGTACTTC.

CDR3 DNA sequence: TGTGCCAGCAGCTACGGGACAGGGGGTTTCTACGAGCAGTACTTC. This gives the protein CASSYGTGGFYEQYF. J is TRBJ2-7 and V is TRBV27; the match to TRBD1 covers 11 bases. CDR1 and CDR2 (germline): MNHEY, SMNVEV (reference sequence). V was pared by 6 bases and J by 3 bases, with 7 bases of the junction left unmatched. The CDR3 runs to 15 residues.

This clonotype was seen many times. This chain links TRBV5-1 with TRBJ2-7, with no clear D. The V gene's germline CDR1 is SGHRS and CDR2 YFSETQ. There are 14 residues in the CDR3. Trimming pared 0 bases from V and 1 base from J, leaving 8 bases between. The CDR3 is CASSLDFESYEQYF. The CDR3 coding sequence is TGCGCCAGCAGCTTGGACTTTGAATCCTACGAGCAGTACTTC.

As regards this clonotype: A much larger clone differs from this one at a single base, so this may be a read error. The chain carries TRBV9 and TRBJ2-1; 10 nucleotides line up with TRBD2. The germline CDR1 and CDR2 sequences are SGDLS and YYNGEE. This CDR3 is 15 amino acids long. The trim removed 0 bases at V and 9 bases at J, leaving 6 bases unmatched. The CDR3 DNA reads TGTGCCAGCAGCGTAGAACTAGCGGGATGCGGTGAGCAGTTCTTC. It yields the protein CASSVELAGCGEQFF.

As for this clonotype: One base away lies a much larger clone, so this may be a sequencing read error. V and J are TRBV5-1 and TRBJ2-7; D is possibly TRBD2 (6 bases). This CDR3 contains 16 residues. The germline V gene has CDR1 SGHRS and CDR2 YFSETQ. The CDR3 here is CPSSHPEGQSSYEQYF. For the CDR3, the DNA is TGCCCCAGCAGCCACCCGGAGGGCCAGAGCTCCTACGAGCAGTACTTC.

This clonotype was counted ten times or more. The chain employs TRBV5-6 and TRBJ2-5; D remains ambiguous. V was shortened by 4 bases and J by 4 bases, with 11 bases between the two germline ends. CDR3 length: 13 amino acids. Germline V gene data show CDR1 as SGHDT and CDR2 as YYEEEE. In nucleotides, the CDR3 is TGTGCCAGCAGCCCAGGATGGGGAGAGACCCAGTACTTC. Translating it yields CASSPGWGETQYF.

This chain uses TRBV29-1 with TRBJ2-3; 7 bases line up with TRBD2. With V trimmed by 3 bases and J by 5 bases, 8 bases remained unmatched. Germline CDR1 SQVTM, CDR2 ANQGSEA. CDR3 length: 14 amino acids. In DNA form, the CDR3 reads TGCAGCGTTGAGGGGGGGGGGTTGGTAGATACGCAGTATTTT. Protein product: CSVEGGGLVDTQYF.

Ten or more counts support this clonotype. CDR3 DNA sequence: TGTGCCAGCAGACTCCCCGGACTAGCGGGGGGCGGTGGGGAGCTGTTTTTT. It encodes CASRLPGLAGGGGELFF. The chain couples TRBV6-1 to TRBJ2-2; 14 bases are shared with TRBD2. This CDR3 comprises 17 residues. CDR1 and CDR2 from the germline V gene are MNHNS and SASEGT. V trimming: 6 bases; J trimming: 8 bases; junction bases outside the gene matches: 11.

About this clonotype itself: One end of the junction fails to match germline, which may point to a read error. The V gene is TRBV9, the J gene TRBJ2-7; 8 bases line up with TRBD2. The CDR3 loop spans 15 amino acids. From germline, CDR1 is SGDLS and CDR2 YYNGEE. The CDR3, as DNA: TGTGCCAGCAGCATAAGCGGGGGCCCCTCCTACGGGCAGTACTTC. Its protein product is CASSISGGPSYGQYF.

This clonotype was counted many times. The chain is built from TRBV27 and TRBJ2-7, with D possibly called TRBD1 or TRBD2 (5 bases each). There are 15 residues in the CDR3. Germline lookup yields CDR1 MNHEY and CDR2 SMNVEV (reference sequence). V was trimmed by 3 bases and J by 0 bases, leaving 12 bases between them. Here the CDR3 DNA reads TGTGCCAGCAGTTTGGCCGGGACGCTCTCCTACGAGCAGTACTTC. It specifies CASSLAGTLSYEQYF.

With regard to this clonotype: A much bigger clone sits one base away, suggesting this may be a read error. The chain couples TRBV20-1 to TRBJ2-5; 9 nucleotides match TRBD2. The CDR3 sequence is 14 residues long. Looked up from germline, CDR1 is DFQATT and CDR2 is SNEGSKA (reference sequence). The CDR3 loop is CGARSIAGEETQYF. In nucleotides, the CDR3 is TGCGGTGCTAGGTCGATAGCGGGGGAAGAGACCCAGTACTTC.

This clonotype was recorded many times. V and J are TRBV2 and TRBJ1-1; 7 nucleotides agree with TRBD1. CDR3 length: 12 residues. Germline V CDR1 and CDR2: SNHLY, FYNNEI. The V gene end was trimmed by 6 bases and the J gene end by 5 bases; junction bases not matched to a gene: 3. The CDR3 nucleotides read TGTGCCAGCAGGGCGGGACAGACTGAAGCTTTCTTT. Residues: CASRAGQTEAFF.

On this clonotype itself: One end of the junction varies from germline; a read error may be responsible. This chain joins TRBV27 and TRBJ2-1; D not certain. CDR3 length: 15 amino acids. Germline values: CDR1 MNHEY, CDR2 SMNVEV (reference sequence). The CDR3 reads CASSLTASSYNGQFF. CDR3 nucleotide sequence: TGTGCCAGCAGTCTTACCGCGAGCTCCTACAATGGGCAGTTCTTC.